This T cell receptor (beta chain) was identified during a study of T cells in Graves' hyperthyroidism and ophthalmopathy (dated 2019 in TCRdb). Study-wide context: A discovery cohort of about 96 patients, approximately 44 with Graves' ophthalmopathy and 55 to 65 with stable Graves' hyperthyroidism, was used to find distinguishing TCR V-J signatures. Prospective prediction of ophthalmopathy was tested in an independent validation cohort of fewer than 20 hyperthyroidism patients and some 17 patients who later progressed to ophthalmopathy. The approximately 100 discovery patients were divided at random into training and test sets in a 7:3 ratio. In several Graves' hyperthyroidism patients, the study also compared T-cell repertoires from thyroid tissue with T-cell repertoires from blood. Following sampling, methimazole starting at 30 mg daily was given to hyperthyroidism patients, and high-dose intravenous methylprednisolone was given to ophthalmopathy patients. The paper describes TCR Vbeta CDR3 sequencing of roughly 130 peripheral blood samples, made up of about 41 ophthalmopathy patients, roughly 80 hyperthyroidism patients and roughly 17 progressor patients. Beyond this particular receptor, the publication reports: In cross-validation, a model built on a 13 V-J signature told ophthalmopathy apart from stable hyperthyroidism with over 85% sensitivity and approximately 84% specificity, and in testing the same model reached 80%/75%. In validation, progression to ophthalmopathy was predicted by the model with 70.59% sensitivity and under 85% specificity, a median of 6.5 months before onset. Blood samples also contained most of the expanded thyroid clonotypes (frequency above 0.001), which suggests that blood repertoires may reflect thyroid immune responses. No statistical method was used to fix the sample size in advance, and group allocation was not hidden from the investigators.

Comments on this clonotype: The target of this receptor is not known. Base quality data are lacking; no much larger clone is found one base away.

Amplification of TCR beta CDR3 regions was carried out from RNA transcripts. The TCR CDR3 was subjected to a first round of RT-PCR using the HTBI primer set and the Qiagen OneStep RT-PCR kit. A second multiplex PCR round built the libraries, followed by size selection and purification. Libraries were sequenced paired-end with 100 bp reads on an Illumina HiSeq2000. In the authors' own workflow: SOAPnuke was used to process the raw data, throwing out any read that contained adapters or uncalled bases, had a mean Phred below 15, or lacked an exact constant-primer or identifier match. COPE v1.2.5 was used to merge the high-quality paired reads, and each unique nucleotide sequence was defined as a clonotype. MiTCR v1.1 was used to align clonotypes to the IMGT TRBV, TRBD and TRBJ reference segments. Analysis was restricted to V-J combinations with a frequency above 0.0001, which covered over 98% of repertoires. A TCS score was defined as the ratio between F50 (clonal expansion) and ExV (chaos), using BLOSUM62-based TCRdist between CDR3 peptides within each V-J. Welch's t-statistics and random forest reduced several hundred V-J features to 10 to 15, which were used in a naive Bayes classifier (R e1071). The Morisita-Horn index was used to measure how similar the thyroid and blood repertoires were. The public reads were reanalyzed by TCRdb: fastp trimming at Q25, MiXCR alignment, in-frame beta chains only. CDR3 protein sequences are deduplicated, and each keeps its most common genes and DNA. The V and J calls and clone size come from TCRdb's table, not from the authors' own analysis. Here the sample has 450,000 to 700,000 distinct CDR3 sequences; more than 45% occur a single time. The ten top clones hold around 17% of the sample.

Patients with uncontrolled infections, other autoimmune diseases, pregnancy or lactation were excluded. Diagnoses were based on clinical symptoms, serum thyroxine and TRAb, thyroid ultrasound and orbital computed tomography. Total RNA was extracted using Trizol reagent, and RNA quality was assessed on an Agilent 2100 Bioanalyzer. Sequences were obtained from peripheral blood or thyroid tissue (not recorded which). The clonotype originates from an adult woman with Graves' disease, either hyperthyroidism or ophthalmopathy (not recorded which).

The DNA sequence follows: TGTGCCAGCAGTTACGAAGGACCTGGGGGTTCACCCCTCCACTTT. The translation is CASSYEGPGGSPLHF. The V and J segments used are TRBV25-1 and TRBJ1-6; the D segment could be TRBD1, given 5 matching bases. Its CDR3 holds 15 amino acids, cysteine through phenylalanine. Just CDR3 DNA is preserved here, 45 bases in frame from base 1. For CDR1 and CDR2, the germline V gene lists MGHDK and SYGVNS. Cut back by 5 bases and 9 bases, the V and J ends lie 17 bases apart.